One and the same sample provided the 27 T cell receptor beta chains below, sequenced in a study of T cells in Graves' hyperthyroidism and ophthalmopathy. RNA transcripts yielded amplified TCR beta CDR3 regions. When the TCR CDR3 underwent first-round RT-PCR, the HTBI primer set was used. TCRdb passed the multiplex PCR reads through MiXCR, listing each CDR3 protein once. The sample has approximately 480,000 distinct CDR3 sequences, around 20% seen once. The source material was blood. All receptors come from a man between 18 and 35 years old with Graves' hyperthyroidism.

The table lists this clonotype with a few counts. This sequence joins TRBV11-2 and TRBJ2-2, with 13 bases that match TRBD2. The V and J ends lost 5 bases and 3 bases, in that order; junction bases with no gene match: 6. This CDR3 comprises 17 residues. Germline V CDR1 and CDR2: SGHAT, FQNNGV. The DNA of the CDR3 is TGTGCCAGCAGCCCCCGGACTAGCGGGGGTCACACCGGGGAGCTGTTTTTT. Translated: CASSPRTSGGHTGELFF.

Many counts were recorded for this clonotype. V is TRBV11-2 and J is TRBJ2-2; maybe TRBD1 (6 bases). CDR1 and CDR2 from the germline V gene are SGHAT and FQNNGV. The ends were cut back, 3 bases at V and 7 bases at J, with 15 bases in the middle. This CDR3 contains 15 residues. This chain's CDR3 is CASSFVGARNGELFF. CDR3 nucleotide sequence: TGTGCCAGCAGCTTCGTGGGGGCAAGGAACGGGGAGCTGTTTTTT.

This clonotype was recorded at least ten times. The CDR3 spells CASSIPTEEMETQYF. The CDR3 region has the DNA TGCGCCAGCAGCATCCCCACGGAGGAGATGGAGACCCAGTACTTC. This rearrangement joins TRBV5-1 to TRBJ2-5; possible D gene TRBD2, 5 bases. The CDR3 spans 15 residues. Trimming took off 4 bases at V and 5 bases at J, with 18 bases between the two ends. Germline CDR1 reads SGHRS; CDR2 reads YFSETQ.

This chain links TRBV12-3 or TRBV12-4 with TRBJ1-6; D gene ambiguous. V dropped 7 bases and J dropped 7 bases, with 14 bases sitting between them. The CDR3 length is 14 residues. CDR3 sequence: CASTSGPTNSPLHF. In nucleotides, the CDR3 is TGTGCCAGCACCTCGGGCCCTACCAATTCACCCCTCCACTTT.

The table lists this clonotype with a few counts. The chain joins TRBV12-3 or TRBV12-4 to TRBJ1-5; D remains unclear. Trimming cost V 6 bases and J 3 bases, with 9 bases left between them. The CDR3 is 13 amino acids. The DNA for the CDR3 is TGTGCCAGCAGGTCCATTGTCAATCAGCCCCAGCATTTT. Its protein product is CASRSIVNQPQHF.

This clonotype appeared a single time. The chain combines TRBV28 with TRBJ1-3; D gene unclear. The CDR3 loop spans 14 amino acids. Trimming stripped 6 bases from V and 5 bases from J, with 14 bases between. CDR1 is MDHEN, CDR2 SYDVKM, per germline. The CDR3 DNA reads TGTGCCAGCAGAGTTGGAGAAGGGAGAAACACCATATATTTT. Protein: CASRVGEGRNTIYF.

In its sample, this clonotype was seen many times. The chain couples TRBV2 to TRBJ1-1; maybe TRBD1 (5 bases). Germline CDR1 SNHLY, CDR2 FYNNEI. Between the trimmed V and J ends, which lost 6 bases and 6 bases, there was a span of 14 bases. This CDR3 has 13 amino acids. This CDR3 is CASSGGRIAEAFF. As DNA, the CDR3 is TGTGCCAGCAGCGGGGGGAGAATCGCTGAAGCTTTCTTT.

This clonotype was detected many times. This chain links TRBV19 with TRBJ2-7; the match to TRBD2 covers 12 bases. This CDR3 comprises 14 residues. Germline V gives CDR1 LNHDA, CDR2 SQIVND (reference sequence). J gave up 2 bases and V 6 bases, and 2 bases lay outside the gene matches. The DNA for the CDR3 is TGTGCCAGTAGCCCTAGCGGGGGGGCCTACGAGCAGTACTTC. Translation: CASSPSGGAYEQYF.

J is TRBJ1-2 and V is TRBV11-2; D remains ambiguous. This CDR3 has 14 residues. The V end lost 0 bases, the J end lost 3 bases, and 8 bases lay between the germline ends. Germline assignment: CDR1 SGHAT and CDR2 FQNNGV. Here the CDR3 reads CASSLEGPDYGYTF. The CDR3 DNA sequence: TGTGCCAGCAGCTTAGAGGGCCCGGACTATGGCTACACCTTC.

The sample holds a few counts of this clonotype. The chain carries TRBV18 and TRBJ2-4; D perhaps matches TRBD1 (5 bases). Germline assignment: CDR1 KGHSH and CDR2 LQKENI. Trimming removed 6 bases at V and 3 bases at J, with 21 bases between. This CDR3 has 17 amino acids. The CDR3 nucleotides read TGTGCCAGCTCGCCAGGTTGGACGTCCAGGGACAAAAACATTCAGTACTTC. Translation: CASSPGWTSRDKNIQYF.

The chain recombines TRBV25-1 with TRBJ1-5, with D perhaps TRBD1 (5 bases). V shed 1 base and J shed 6 bases, with 13 bases lying between them. The CDR3 loop spans 15 amino acids. CDR1 and CDR2 (germline): MGHDK, SYGVNS. The CDR3 region is CASSESGGFSQPQHF. The CDR3 bases are TGTGCCAGCAGTGAATCCGGGGGGTTCAGTCAGCCCCAGCATTTT.

The rearrangement joins TRBV3-1 to TRBJ2-7; D remains unclear. The length of the CDR3 is 16 residues. V was clipped by 5 bases and J by 7 bases, with 24 bases between them. Looked up from germline, CDR1 is LGHDT and CDR2 is YNNKEL (reference sequence). The CDR3 protein is CASSSEGSRAPREQYF. CDR3 DNA: TGTGCCAGCAGCTCCGAAGGGTCTAGGGCGCCGAGAGAGCAGTACTTC.

The rearrangement uses TRBV28 and TRBJ2-7; no firm D call. Germline V gene lookup returns CDR1 MDHEN and CDR2 SYDVKM. V lost 7 bases, J lost 3 bases, and 16 bases lay in between. This CDR3 has 14 residues. The CDR3, as DNA: TGTGCCAGCATCCCCCCCCTACAGAGCTACGAGCAGTACTTC. Protein: CASIPPLQSYEQYF. The complete variable domain, with remaining parts taken from reference TRBV28 and TRBJ2-7, reads DVKVTQSSRYLVKRTGEKVFLECVQDMDHENMFWYRQDPGLGLRLIYFSYDVKMKEKGDIPEGYSVSREKKERFSLILESASTNQTSMYLCASIPPLQSYEQYFGPGTRLTVT.

This clonotype has just a few counts. The chain couples TRBV29-1 to TRBJ2-7; D is perhaps TRBD2 (5 bases). The CDR3 sequence is 12 residues long. V dropped 4 bases and J dropped 0 bases, with 7 bases sitting between them. Germline V gives CDR1 SQVTM, CDR2 ANQGSEA. The CDR3 spells CSVVGGSYEQYF. CDR3 nucleotide sequence: TGCAGCGTTGTCGGAGGCTCCTACGAGCAGTACTTC.

This clonotype was observed many times. The chain links TRBV28 to TRBJ1-5; D remains ambiguous. The ends were cut back, 4 bases at V and 5 bases at J, with 3 bases in the middle. The V gene's germline CDR1 is MDHEN and CDR2 SYDVKM. The CDR3 sequence is 11 residues long. The CDR3, as DNA: TGTGCCAGCAGTTCCTATCAGCCCCAGCATTTT. Amino acid sequence: CASSSYQPQHF.

Many counts were recorded for this clonotype. In DNA, the CDR3 is TGTGCCAGCAGCTCTATAGCCTACGGGGTGCAGCCCCAGCATTTT. It codes for CASSSIAYGVQPQHF. This chain connects TRBV27 to TRBJ1-5; no clear D. CDR3 length: 15 amino acids. V was clipped by 6 bases and J by 7 bases, with 19 bases between them. Germline V CDR1 and CDR2: MNHEY, SMNVEV (reference sequence).

Many counts were recorded for this clonotype. The chain uses TRBV12-3 or TRBV12-4 and TRBJ1-5; weak D call: TRBD1 (6 bases). The V gene lost 5 bases and the J gene lost 0 bases, with 14 bases spanning the gap. This CDR3 has 16 residues. The CDR3 coding sequence is TGTGCCAGCAGTGTAGGGGGAGGACATAGCAATCAGCCCCAGCATTTT. It encodes CASSVGGGHSNQPQHF.

This clonotype was picked up many times. The V call is TRBV27, the J call TRBJ1-2; 10 bases are shared with TRBD1. Losses at the gene ends were 4 bases for V and 6 bases for J; bases not matched to a gene: 17. The CDR3 is made up of 18 amino acids. Looked up from germline, CDR1 is MNHEY and CDR2 is SMNVEV (reference sequence). In DNA form, the CDR3 reads TGTGCCAGCAGTTCCTTTCCCTCCAGGGACAGGGGAATCAATGGCTACACCTTC. Its translation: CASSSFPSRDRGINGYTF.

This clonotype was detected ten times or more. The genes are TRBV6-1 and TRBJ1-5; 9 bases agree with TRBD1. Germline assignment: CDR1 MNHNS and CDR2 SASEGT. The CDR3 runs to 16 residues. Germline trimming cut 5 bases from V and 0 bases from J; bases unmatched to any gene: 5. CDR3 protein: CASSPQGALSNQPQHF. The DNA for the CDR3 is TGTGCCAGCAGTCCACAGGGGGCCCTTAGCAATCAGCCCCAGCATTTT.

This clonotype has a count of ten or more. Here the CDR3 reads CASGVSGDSYEQYF. The CDR3 DNA sequence: TGTGCCAGCGGCGTTAGCGGGGATTCCTACGAGCAGTACTTC. V usage is TRBV6-1 and J usage is TRBJ2-7; 8 bases agree with TRBD2. Germline trimming cut 8 bases from V and 1 base from J; bases unmatched to any gene: 7. The CDR3 covers 14 residues. CDR1 is MNHNS, CDR2 SASEGT, per germline.

This clonotype has a count of ten or more. The CDR3 is CASSEAVGVGNIQYF. The DNA of the CDR3 is TGTGCCAGCAGTGAAGCGGTAGGGGTGGGAAACATTCAGTACTTC. The J gene is TRBJ2-4, the V gene TRBV6-1; a possible D gene is TRBD1 (5 bases). CDR3 length: 15 amino acids. Trimming pared 0 bases from V and 6 bases from J, leaving 12 bases between. Germline V gene data show CDR1 as MNHNS and CDR2 as SASEGT.

The chain has TRBV12-3 or TRBV12-4 and TRBJ1-1, with unresolved D. This CDR3 is built from 13 residues. Trimming shortened V by 3 bases and J by 7 bases, and 12 bases separated the two germline ends. CDR3 bases: TGTGCCAGCAGTTTCGCGGGGATGGGTGAAGCTTTCTTT. Residues: CASSFAGMGEAFF.

This clonotype was observed at least ten times. The chain couples TRBV6-1 to TRBJ1-2; D gene unclear. V gave up 8 bases and J gave up 2 bases, with 18 bases separating them. The CDR3 runs to 15 residues. Germline CDR1 is MNHNS and CDR2 is SASEGT. The CDR3 loop reads CASPIGLGANYGYTF. CDR3 bases: TGTGCCAGCCCTATAGGATTGGGCGCCAACTATGGCTACACCTTC.

The chain uses TRBV5-6 and TRBJ2-2, with D possibly TRBD1 on 6 matching bases. V shed 0 bases and J shed 7 bases, with 13 bases lying between them. The germline V gene encodes CDR1 SGHDT and CDR2 YYEEEE. CDR3 length: 15 amino acids. CDR3: CASSLDRVRRGELFF. The CDR3 region has the DNA TGTGCCAGCAGCTTGGACAGGGTGCGACGCGGGGAGCTGTTTTTT.

This chain links TRBV6-5 with TRBJ2-2; D remains ambiguous. V lost 1 base, J lost 6 bases, and 12 bases lay in between. This CDR3 comprises 15 residues. Per germline, CDR1 MNHEY and CDR2 SVGAGI. The CDR3 region is CASSYWRGPAGELFF. The CDR3 DNA follows: TGTGCCAGCAGTTACTGGAGAGGACCCGCCGGGGAGCTGTTTTTT.

This clonotype was picked up many times. The V and J genes are TRBV9 and TRBJ1-2; possible D gene TRBD1, 6 bases. Per the germline V gene, CDR1 is SGDLS and CDR2 is YYNGEE. The CDR3 covers 16 residues. Trimming took 0 bases from V and 7 from J, leaving 19 bases between them. The CDR3 is CASSVAAQGLLSGYTF. In DNA form, the CDR3 reads TGTGCCAGCAGCGTAGCGGCTCAGGGGCTTCTCAGTGGCTACACCTTC.

This clonotype appeared many times. The CDR3 loop is CASSTNQPQHF. The CDR3 DNA is TGTGCCAGCAGTACTAATCAGCCCCAGCATTTT. The rearrangement uses TRBV28 and TRBJ1-5; D call uncertain. Germline loops: CDR1 MDHEN, CDR2 SYDVKM. V was clipped by 5 bases and J by 4 bases, with 3 bases between them. The CDR3 runs to 11 residues.